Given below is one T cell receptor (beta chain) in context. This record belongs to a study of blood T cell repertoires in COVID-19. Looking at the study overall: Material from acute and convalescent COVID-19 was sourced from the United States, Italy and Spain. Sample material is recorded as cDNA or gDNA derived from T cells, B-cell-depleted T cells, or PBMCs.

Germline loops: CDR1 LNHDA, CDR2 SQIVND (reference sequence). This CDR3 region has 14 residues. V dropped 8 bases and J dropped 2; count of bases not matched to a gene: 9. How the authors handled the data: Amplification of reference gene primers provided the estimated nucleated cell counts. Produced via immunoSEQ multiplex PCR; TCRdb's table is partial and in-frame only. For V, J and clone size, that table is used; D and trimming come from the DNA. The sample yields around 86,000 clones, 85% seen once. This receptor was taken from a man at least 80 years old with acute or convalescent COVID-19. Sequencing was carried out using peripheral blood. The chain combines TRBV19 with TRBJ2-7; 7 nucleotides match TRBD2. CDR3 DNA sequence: TGTGCCAGTGGACGGCAGCGGGGCACCTACGAGCAGTACTTC. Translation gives CASGRQRGTYEQYF.